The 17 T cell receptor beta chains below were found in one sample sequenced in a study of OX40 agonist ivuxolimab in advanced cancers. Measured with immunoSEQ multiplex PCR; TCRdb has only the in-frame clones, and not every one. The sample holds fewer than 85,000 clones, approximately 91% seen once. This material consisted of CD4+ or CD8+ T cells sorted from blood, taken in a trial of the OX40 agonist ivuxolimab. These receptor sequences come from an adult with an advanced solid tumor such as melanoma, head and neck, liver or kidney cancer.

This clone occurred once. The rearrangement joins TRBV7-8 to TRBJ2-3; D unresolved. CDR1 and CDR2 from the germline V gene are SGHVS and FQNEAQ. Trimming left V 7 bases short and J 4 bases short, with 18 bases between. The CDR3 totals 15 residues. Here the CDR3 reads CASNDSPGPPDTQYF. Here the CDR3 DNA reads TGTGCCAGCAATGACTCCCCCGGCCCCCCAGATACGCAGTATTTT. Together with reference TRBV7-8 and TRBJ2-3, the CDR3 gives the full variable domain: GAGVSQSPRYKVAKRGQDVALRCDPISGHVSLFWYQQALGQGPEFLTYFQNEAQLDKSGLPSDRFFAERPEGSVSTLKIQRTQQEDSAVYLCASNDSPGPPDTQYFGPGTRLTVL.

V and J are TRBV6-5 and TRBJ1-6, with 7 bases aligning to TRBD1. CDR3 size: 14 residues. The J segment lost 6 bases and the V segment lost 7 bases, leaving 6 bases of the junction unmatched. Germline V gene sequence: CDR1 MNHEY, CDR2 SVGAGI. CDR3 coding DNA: TGTGCCAGCACCCTAGACAGGGCTAATTCACCCCTCCACTTT. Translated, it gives CASTLDRANSPLHF.

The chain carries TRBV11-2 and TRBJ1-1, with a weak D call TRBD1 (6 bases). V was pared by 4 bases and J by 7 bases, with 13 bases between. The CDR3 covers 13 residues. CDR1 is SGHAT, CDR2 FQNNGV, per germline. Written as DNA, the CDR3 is TGTGCCAGCAGCTCGGAACAGGGACTTGAAGCTTTCTTT. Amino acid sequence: CASSSEQGLEAFF.

The CDR3 spells CASSYDRGRAGYTF. In nucleotides, the CDR3 is TGTGCCAGCAGTTACGACAGGGGACGTGCTGGCTACACCTTC. V is TRBV6-5 and J is TRBJ1-2, with 8 bases identical to TRBD1. The junction had 6 bases not matched to a gene; V was cut back by 2 bases and J by 7 bases. The germline V gene encodes CDR1 MNHEY and CDR2 SVGAGI. The CDR3 spans 14 residues.

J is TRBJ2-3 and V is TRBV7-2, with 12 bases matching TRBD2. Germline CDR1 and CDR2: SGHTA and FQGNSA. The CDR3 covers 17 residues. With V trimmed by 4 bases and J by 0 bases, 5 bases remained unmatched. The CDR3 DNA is TGTGCCAGCAGCTATACTAGCGGGGGGCATAGCACAGATACGCAGTATTTT. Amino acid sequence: CASSYTSGGHSTDTQYF. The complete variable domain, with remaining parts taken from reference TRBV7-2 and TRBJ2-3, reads GAGVSQSPSNKVTEKGKDVELRCDPISGHTALYWYRQSLGQGLEFLIYFQGNSAPDKSGLPSDRFSAERTGGSVSTLTIQRTQQEDSAVYLCASSYTSGGHSTDTQYFGPGTRLTVL.

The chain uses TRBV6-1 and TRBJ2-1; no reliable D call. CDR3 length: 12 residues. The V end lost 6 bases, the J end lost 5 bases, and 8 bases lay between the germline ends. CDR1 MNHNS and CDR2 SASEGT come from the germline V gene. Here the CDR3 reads CASSRNNNEQFF. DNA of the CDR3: TGTGCCAGCAGCCGGAATAACAATGAGCAGTTCTTC.

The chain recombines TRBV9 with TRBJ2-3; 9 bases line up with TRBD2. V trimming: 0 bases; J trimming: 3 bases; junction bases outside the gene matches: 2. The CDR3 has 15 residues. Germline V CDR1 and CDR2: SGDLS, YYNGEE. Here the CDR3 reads CASSVASGETDTQYF. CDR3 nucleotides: TGTGCCAGCAGCGTAGCTAGCGGGGAAACAGATACGCAGTATTTT.

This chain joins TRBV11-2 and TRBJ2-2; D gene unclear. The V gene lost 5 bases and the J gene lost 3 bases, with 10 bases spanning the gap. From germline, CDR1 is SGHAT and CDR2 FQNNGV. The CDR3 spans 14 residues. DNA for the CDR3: TGTGCCAGCAGCCCCCCCGCGGACACCGGGGAGCTGTTTTTT. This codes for CASSPPADTGELFF.

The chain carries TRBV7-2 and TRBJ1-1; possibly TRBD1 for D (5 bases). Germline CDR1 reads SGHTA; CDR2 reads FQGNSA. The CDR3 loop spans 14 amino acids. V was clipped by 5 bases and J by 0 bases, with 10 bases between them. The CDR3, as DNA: TGTGCCAGCAGCGGGAGGGGACTGAACACTGAAGCTTTCTTT. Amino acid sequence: CASSGRGLNTEAFF.

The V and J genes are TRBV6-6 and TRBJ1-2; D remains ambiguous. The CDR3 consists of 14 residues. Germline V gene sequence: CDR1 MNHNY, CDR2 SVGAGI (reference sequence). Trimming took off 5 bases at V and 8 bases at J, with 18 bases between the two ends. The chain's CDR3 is CASSMPGPRKGYTF. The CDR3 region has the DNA TGTGCCAGCAGTATGCCGGGTCCCCGAAAGGGCTACACCTTC.

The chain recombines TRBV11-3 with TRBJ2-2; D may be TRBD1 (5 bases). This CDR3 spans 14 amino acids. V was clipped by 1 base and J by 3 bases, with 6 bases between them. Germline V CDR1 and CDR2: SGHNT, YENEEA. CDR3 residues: CASSLAGYTGELFF. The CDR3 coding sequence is TGTGCCAGCAGCTTAGCAGGGTACACCGGGGAGCTGTTTTTT.

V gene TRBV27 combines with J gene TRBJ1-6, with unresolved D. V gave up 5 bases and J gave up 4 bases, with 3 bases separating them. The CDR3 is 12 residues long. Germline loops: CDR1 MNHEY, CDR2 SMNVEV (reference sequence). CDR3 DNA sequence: TGTGCCAGCAGTGGATATAATTCACCCCTCCACTTT. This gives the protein CASSGYNSPLHF.

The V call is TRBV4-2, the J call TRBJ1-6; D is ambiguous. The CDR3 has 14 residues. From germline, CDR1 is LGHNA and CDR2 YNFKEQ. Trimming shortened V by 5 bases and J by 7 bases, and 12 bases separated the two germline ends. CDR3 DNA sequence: TGTGCCAGCAGCTTGTACGGGAACAATTCACCCCTCCACTTT. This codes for CASSLYGNNSPLHF.

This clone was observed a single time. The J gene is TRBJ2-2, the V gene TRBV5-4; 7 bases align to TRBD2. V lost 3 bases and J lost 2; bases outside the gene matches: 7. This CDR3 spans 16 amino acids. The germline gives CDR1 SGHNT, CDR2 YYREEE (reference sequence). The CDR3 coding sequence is TGTGCCAGCAGCTCCCGACTAGCAGCAAACACCGGGGAGCTGTTTTTT. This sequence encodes CASSSRLAANTGELFF.

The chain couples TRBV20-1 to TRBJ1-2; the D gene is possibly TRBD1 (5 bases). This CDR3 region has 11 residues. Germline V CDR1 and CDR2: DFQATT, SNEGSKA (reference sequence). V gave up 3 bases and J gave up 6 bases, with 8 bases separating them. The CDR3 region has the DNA TGCAGTGCTAGGGGGCCGGATGGCTACACCTTC. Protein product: CSARGPDGYTF.

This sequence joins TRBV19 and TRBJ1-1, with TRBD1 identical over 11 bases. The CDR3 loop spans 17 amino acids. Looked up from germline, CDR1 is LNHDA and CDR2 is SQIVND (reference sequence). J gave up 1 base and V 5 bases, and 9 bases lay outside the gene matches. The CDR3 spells CASSVGTGGGWNTEAFF. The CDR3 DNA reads TGTGCCAGTAGTGTGGGGACAGGGGGAGGCTGGAACACTGAAGCTTTCTTT.

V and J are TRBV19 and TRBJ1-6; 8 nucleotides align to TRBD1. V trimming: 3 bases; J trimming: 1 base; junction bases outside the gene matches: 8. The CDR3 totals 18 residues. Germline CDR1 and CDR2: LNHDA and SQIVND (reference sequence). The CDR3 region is CASSIFTGGRSYNSPLHF. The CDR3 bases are TGTGCCAGTAGTATCTTCACAGGGGGACGATCCTATAATTCACCCCTCCACTTT.